This T cell receptor (beta chain) derives from a study of blood T cell repertoires in COVID-19. Study-wide background: In each case, the material was cDNA or gDNA derived from T cells, B-cell-depleted T cells, or PBMCs.

Method: immunoSEQ multiplex PCR; TCRdb's copy keeps in-frame clones and lacks some. The sample has about 130,000 clones; 86% are singletons. The CDR3 length is 14 residues. Germline CDR1 reads MGHRA; CDR2 reads YSYEKL. After removal of 4 bases from V and 2 bases from J, the junction contained 1 base not matched to a gene. The sample was peripheral blood. This clonotype was obtained from a woman between 65 and 79 years old with COVID-19, enrolled during active disease. The chain is built from TRBV4-1 and TRBJ2-7; 11 positions agree with TRBD2. CDR3 sequence reads: CASSPGLAAYEQYF. CDR3 nucleotides: TGCGCCAGCAGCCCGGGACTAGCGGCCTACGAGCAGTACTTC.